This T cell receptor (beta chain) was identified during a study of tumor-infiltrating lymphocytes in localized non-small cell lung cancer. On the study more broadly: Several tumor histologies, both smoking statuses, and some post-neoadjuvant chemotherapy samples were included. Notes on the study in general: TCRbeta sequencing showed higher T cell infiltration in tumors than uninvolved lung. IM1 and IM2 tumors showed no difference in T-cell fraction.

To note about this clone: Its antigen is still unknown.

The CDR3 sequence is 16 residues long. V trimming: 0 bases; J trimming: 5 bases; junction bases outside the gene matches: 9. The germline V gene has CDR1 SGHKS and CDR2 YYEKEE (reference sequence). Clones were read by immunoSEQ multiplex PCR, and TCRdb kept only the in-frame ones, dropping some. In the table there are 10,000 to 15,000 clones, 68% of which are singletons. The gene calls are TRBV5-5 and TRBJ2-3; 7 bases align to TRBD1. The TCR originated in a human donor with non-small cell lung cancer. Sequenced: lung tumor tissue. In DNA, the CDR3 is TGTGCCAGCAGCTTGGAAATACAGGGGAAGGGAGATACGCAGTATTTT. This sequence encodes CASSLEIQGKGDTQYF.